A selection of T cell receptor beta chains follows, all from one sample in a study of blood T cell repertoires in COVID-19. This table comes from immunoSEQ multiplex PCR, and its TCRdb copy is limited to in-frame clones, with some not included. The sample consists of under 90,000 clones, roughly 88% of them appearing once. Sequencing was performed on peripheral blood. The receptors were sampled from a man aged 70-80 years with active or convalescent COVID-19. The CDR3 runs from the conserved cysteine through the conserved F or W. The D gene is left open where the match is weak. Where a row states a size, it is once, few, many or the class of an expanded clone; other rows omit it.

cdr3_nt: TGTGCCACCAGCAGAGAGGCCTTGTACGAGCAGTACTTC
cdr3_aa: CATSREALYEQYF
clone_size: NA
d_call: NA
v_call: TRBV15
cdr3_length: 13
j_call: TRBJ2-7

cdr3_nt: TGTGCCAGCAGCTCGGTAGGGGAGGGCCCGGGGGAGACCCAGTACTTC
cdr3_aa: CASSSVGEGPGETQYF
clone_size: NA
d_call: TRBD2
v_call: TRBV5-4
cdr3_length: 16
j_call: TRBJ2-5

cdr3_nt: TGTGCCAGCAGCCAAGGGGCTACCACAGATACGCAGTATTTT
cdr3_aa: CASSQGATTDTQYF
clone_size: NA
d_call: NA
v_call: TRBV3-1/TRBV3-2
cdr3_length: 14
j_call: TRBJ2-3

cdr3_nt: TGTGCCAGCAGCTTATCCCCTAGACAGGGCTCCTACGAGCAGTACTTC
cdr3_aa: CASSLSPRQGSYEQYF
clone_size: NA
d_call: TRBD1
v_call: TRBV7-9
cdr3_length: 16
j_call: TRBJ2-7

cdr3_nt: TGTGCCAGCAGTCGAAGACAGGGGAGCTCCTACAATGAGCAGTTCTTC
cdr3_aa: CASSRRQGSSYNEQFF
clone_size: NA
d_call: TRBD1
v_call: TRBV6-6
cdr3_length: 16
j_call: TRBJ2-1

cdr3_nt: TGTGCCAGCACCGCCCCGGGACAGGTACCTGAGCAGTTCTTC
cdr3_aa: CASTAPGQVPEQFF
clone_size: NA
d_call: TRBD1
v_call: TRBV28
cdr3_length: 14
j_call: TRBJ2-1

cdr3_nt: TGTGCCAGCAGCCGCCCGCCAGGGGGTCTCGATGAGCAGTTCTTC
cdr3_aa: CASSRPPGGLDEQFF
clone_size: NA
d_call: TRBD1
v_call: TRBV3-1/TRBV3-2
cdr3_length: 15
j_call: TRBJ2-1

cdr3_nt: TGCGCCAGCAACTTTGGAGGGAGAACCGGGGAGCTGTTTTTT
cdr3_aa: CASNFGGRTGELFF
clone_size: NA
d_call: NA
v_call: TRBV10-2
cdr3_length: 14
j_call: TRBJ2-2

cdr3_nt: TGTGCCAGCAGCCCTGACTCCGGCAGAGATACGCAGTATTTT
cdr3_aa: CASSPDSGRDTQYF
clone_size: once
d_call: NA
v_call: TRBV7-8
cdr3_length: 14
j_call: TRBJ2-3

cdr3_nt: TGTGCCAGTAGTATTGTACAGGGGTCCCGCAATCAGCCCCAGCATTTT
cdr3_aa: CASSIVQGSRNQPQHF
clone_size: NA
d_call: TRBD1
v_call: TRBV19
cdr3_length: 16
j_call: TRBJ1-5

cdr3_nt: TGTGCCAGCAGCGCAACAGGGGCCGGGGCCAACGTCCTGACTTTC
cdr3_aa: CASSATGAGANVLTF
clone_size: NA
d_call: TRBD1
v_call: TRBV7-9
cdr3_length: 15
j_call: TRBJ2-6

cdr3_nt: TGTGCCAGCTCACCAACAGGGACAGCCGGAGGTACCCGCTATGGCTACACCTTC
cdr3_aa: CASSPTGTAGGTRYGYTF
clone_size: once
d_call: TRBD1
v_call: TRBV18
cdr3_length: 18
j_call: TRBJ1-2

cdr3_nt: TGTGCCAGCAGCCCAAGGACACCCTCCTTTAATGAGCAGTTCTTC
cdr3_aa: CASSPRTPSFNEQFF
clone_size: NA
d_call: NA
v_call: TRBV7-9
cdr3_length: 15
j_call: TRBJ2-1

cdr3_nt: TGTGCCAGTAGTGATGAGTCAAGAGTCACCGGGGAGCTGTTTTTT
cdr3_aa: CASSDESRVTGELFF
clone_size: NA
d_call: NA
v_call: TRBV19
cdr3_length: 15
j_call: TRBJ2-2

cdr3_nt: TGTGCCAGCTCACCCCCGGTTCTTGAAAAACTGTTTTTT
cdr3_aa: CASSPPVLEKLFF
clone_size: NA
d_call: NA
v_call: TRBV18
cdr3_length: 13
j_call: TRBJ1-4

cdr3_nt: TGTGCCAGCAGCTTAGGGGGCTATTTCGAAGAGACCCAGTACTTC
cdr3_aa: CASSLGGYFEETQYF
clone_size: NA
d_call: NA
v_call: TRBV11-2
cdr3_length: 15
j_call: TRBJ2-5